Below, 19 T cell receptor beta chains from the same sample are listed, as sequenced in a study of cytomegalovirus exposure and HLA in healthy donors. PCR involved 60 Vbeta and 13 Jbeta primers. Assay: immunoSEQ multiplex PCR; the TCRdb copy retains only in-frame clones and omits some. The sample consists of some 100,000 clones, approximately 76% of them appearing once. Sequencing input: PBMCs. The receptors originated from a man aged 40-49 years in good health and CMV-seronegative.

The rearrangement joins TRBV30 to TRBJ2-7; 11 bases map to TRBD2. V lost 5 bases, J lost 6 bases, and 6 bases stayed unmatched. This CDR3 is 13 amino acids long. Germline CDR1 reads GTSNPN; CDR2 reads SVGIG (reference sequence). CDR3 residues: CAWVIAGGREQYF. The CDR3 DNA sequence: TGTGCCTGGGTAATAGCGGGGGGGCGCGAGCAGTACTTC.

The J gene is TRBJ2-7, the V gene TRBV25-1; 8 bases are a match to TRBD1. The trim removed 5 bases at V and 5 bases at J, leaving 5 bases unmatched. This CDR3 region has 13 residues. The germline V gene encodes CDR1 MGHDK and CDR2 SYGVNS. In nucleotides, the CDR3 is TGTGCCAGCAGTAATCAGGGGGCCCACGAGCAGTACTTC. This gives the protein CASSNQGAHEQYF.

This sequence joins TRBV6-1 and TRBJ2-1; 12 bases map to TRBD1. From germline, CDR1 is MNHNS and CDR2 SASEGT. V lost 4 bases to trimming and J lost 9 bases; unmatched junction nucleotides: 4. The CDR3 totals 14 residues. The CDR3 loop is CASSAPGQGAEQFF. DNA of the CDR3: TGTGCCAGCAGTGCGCCGGGACAGGGGGCTGAGCAGTTCTTC.

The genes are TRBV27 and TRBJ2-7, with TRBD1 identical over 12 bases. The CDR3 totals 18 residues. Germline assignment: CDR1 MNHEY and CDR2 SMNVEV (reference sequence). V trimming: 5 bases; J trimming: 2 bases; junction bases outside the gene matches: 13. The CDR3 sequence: CASSTRDRGLIAPYEQYF. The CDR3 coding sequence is TGTGCCAGCAGTACACGGGACAGGGGGCTCATCGCTCCCTACGAGCAGTACTTC.

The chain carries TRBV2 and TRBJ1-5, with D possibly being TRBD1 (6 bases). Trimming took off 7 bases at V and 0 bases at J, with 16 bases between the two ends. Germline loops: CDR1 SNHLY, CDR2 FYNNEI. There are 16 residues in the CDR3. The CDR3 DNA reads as TGTGCCAGCAACCGGAACTCAGGGGATAGCAATCAGCCCCAGCATTTT. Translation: CASNRNSGDSNQPQHF.

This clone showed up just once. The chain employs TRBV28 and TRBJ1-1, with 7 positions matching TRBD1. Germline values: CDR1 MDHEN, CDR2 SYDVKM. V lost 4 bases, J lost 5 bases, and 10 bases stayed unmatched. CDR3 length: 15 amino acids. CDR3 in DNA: TGTGCCAGCAGTTCCCCGACAGGGAGAGGGACTGAAGCTTTCTTT. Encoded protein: CASSSPTGRGTEAFF. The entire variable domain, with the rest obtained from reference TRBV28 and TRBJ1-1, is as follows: DVKVTQSSRYLVKRTGEKVFLECVQDMDHENMFWYRQDPGLGLRLIYFSYDVKMKEKGDIPEGYSVSREKKERFSLILESASTNQTSMYLCASSSPTGRGTEAFFGQGTRLTVV.

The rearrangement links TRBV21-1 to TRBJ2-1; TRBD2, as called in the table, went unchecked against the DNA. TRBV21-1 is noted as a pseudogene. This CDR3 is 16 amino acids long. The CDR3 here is CASSKNGPGSDNEQFF. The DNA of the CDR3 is TGTGCCAGCAGCAAAAATGGTCCGGGGTCTGACAATGAGCAGTTCTTC.

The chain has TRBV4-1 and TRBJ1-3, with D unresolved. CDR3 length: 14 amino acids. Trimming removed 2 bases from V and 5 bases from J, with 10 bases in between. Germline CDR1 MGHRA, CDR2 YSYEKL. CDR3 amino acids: CASSQQPGRNTIYF. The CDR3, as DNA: TGCGCCAGCAGCCAACAGCCAGGTAGAAACACCATATATTTT.

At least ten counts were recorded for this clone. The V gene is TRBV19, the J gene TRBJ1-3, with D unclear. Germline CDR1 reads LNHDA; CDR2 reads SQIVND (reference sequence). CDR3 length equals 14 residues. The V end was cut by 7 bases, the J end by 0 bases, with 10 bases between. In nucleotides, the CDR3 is TGTGCCAGTATGTCCCGAGACTCTGGAAACACCATATATTTT. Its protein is CASMSRDSGNTIYF.

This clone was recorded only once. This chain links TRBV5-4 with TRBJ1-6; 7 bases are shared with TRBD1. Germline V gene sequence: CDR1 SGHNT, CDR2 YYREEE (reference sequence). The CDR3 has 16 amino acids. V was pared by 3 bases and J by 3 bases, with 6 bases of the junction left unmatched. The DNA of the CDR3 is TGTGCCAGCAGCTCCGGACAGGAGCTCTATAATTCACCCCTCCACTTT. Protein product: CASSSGQELYNSPLHF.

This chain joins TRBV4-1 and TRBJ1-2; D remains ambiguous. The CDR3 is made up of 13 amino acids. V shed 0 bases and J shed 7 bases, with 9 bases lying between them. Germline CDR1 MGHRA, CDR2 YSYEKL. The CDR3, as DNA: TGCGCCAGCAGCCAAGATTCGAGGGTTGGCTACACCTTC. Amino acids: CASSQDSRVGYTF.

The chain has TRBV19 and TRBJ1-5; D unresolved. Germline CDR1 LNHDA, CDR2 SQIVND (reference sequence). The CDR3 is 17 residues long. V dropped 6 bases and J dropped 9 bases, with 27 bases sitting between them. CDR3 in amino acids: CASSLPPGRSLQMPQHF. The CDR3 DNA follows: TGTGCCAGTAGCTTACCACCCGGCAGGTCGCTTCAAATGCCCCAGCATTTT.

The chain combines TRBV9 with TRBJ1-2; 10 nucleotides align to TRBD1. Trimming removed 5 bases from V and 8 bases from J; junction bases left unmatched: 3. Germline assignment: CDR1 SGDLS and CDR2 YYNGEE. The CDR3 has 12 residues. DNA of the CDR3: TGTGCCAGCAGTGGGACAGGGGACGGCTACACCTTC. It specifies CASSGTGDGYTF.

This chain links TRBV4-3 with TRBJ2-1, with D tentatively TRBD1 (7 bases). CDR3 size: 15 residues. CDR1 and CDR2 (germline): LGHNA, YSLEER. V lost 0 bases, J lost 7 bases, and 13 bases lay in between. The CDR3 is CASSQDLPGGNEQFF. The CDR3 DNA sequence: TGCGCCAGCAGCCAAGATTTGCCAGGGGGGAATGAGCAGTTCTTC.

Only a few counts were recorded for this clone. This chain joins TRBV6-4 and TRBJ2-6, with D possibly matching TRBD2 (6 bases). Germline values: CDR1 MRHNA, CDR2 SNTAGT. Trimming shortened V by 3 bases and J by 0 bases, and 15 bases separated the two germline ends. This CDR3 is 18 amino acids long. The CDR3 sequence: CASSEGVSGASGANVLTF. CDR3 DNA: TGTGCCAGCAGTGAGGGGGTTAGCGGCGCCTCTGGGGCCAACGTCCTGACTTTC.

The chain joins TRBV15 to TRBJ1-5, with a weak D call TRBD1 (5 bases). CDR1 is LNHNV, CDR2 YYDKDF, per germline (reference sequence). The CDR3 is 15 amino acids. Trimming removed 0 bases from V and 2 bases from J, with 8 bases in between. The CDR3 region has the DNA TGTGCCACCAGCAGAGACAGGGTTGGCAATCAGCCCCAGCATTTT. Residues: CATSRDRVGNQPQHF. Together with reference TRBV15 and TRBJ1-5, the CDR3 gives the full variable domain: DAMVIQNPRYQVTQFGKPVTLSCSQTLNHNVMYWYQQKSSQAPKLLFHYYDKDFNNEADTPDNFQSRRPNTSFCFLDIRSPGLGDTAMYLCATSRDRVGNQPQHFGDGTRLSIL.

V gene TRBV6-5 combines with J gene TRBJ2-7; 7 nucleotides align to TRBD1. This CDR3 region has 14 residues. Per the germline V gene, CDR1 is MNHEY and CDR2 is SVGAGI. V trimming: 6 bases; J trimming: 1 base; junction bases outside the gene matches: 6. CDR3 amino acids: CASRSQGESYEQYF. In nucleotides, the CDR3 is TGTGCCAGCAGATCCCAGGGGGAGTCCTACGAGCAGTACTTC.

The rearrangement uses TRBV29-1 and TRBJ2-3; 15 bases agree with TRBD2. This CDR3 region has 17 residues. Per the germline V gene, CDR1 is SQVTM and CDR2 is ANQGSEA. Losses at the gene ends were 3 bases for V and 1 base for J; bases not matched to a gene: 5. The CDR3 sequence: CSVDGLAGGPGTDTQYF. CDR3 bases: TGCAGCGTTGACGGACTAGCGGGGGGGCCGGGCACAGATACGCAGTATTTT.

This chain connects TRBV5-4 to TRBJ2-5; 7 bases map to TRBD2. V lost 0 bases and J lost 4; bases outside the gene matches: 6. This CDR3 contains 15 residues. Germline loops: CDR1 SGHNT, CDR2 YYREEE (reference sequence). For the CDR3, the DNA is TGTGCCAGCAGCTTGGATAGCGGGCGGGGAGAGACCCAGTACTTC. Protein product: CASSLDSGRGETQYF. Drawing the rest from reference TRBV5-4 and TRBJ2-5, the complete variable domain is ETGVTQSPTHLIKTRGQQVTLRCSSQSGHNTVSWYQQALGQGPQFIFQYYREEENGRGNFPPRFSGLQFPNYSSELNVNALELDDSALYLCASSLDSGRGETQYFGPGTRLLVL.